These T cell receptor beta chains were read from a single sample in a study of technical replicates of blood from a few donors. Clones were sequenced by immunoSEQ multiplex PCR, and TCRdb holds only the in-frame ones, with some missing. The sample records some 64,000 clones, about 96% being singletons. Input material: T cells isolated from PBMCs. The receptors were gathered from a human donor in good health. Both conserved end residues are part of each CDR3. Each record gives: clone size, D gene, V gene, J gene, CDR3 DNA, CDR3 protein. The D gene is left open where the match is weak. The size of a clone is reported for some rows only, either as once, few or many, or as a class for expanded clones.

NA	NA	TRBV11-2	TRBJ1-1	TGTGCCAGCAGCTTAGATTATTGGGCGAACACTGAAGCTTTCTTT	CASSLDYWANTEAFF
NA	TRBD2	TRBV4-1	TRBJ2-2	TGCGCCAGCAGCCAGAGCGGGGGACTCAACACCGGGGAGCTGTTTTTT	CASSQSGGLNTGELFF
NA	NA	TRBV29-1	TRBJ1-5	TGCAGCGTCGTGACAGGTTCCCACAATCAGCCCCAGCATTTT	CSVVTGSHNQPQHF
NA	TRBD2	TRBV7-6	TRBJ2-2	TGTGCCAGCAGCTTACTAGCGGGCTTGAACACCGGGGAGCTGTTTTTT	CASSLLAGLNTGELFF
NA	TRBD1	TRBV25-1	TRBJ2-7	TGTGCCAGCAGCGAACCGGGACAGGGGCTCTACGAGCAGTACTTC	CASSEPGQGLYEQYF
NA	NA	TRBV5-6	TRBJ1-1	TGTGCCAGCAGCTTGTACGGGGGGCGGAACACTGAAGCTTTCTTT	CASSLYGGRNTEAFF
NA	TRBD1	TRBV30	TRBJ1-2	TGTGCCTGGAGTGTACGGACAGGGGGTGGCTACACCTTC	CAWSVRTGGGYTF
NA	NA	TRBV5-1	TRBJ1-1	TGCGCCAGCAGCAGCTTGACACCAGACGATGAAGCTTTCTTT	CASSSLTPDDEAFF
NA	NA	TRBV4-1	TRBJ2-7	TGCGCCAGCAGCCAAGGGATCAGGAGGAGCTCCTACGAGCAGTACTTC	CASSQGIRRSSYEQYF
NA	NA	TRBV5-1	TRBJ2-1	TGCGCCAGCACCTTTTCCGGGAGAGTCAATGAGCAGTTCTTC	CASTFSGRVNEQFF
NA	TRBD2	TRBV5-1	TRBJ2-3	TGCGCCAGCAGCTCCTTCCGCGGGGGGGCAGATACGCAGTATTTT	CASSSFRGGADTQYF
NA	TRBD1	TRBV28	TRBJ2-7	TGTGCCAGCAGTTTATATCGGACAGGGGGCGCGGCGGGACAGTACTTC	CASSLYRTGGAAGQYF
NA	NA	TRBV18	TRBJ2-3	TGTGCCAGCTCGTCCGCGGTGGGGACTAGCACAGATACGCAGTATTTT	CASSSAVGTSTDTQYF
NA	NA	TRBV7-2	TRBJ1-1	TGTGCCAGCAGCTTAGGGGGGCCCGATGAAGCTTTCTTT	CASSLGGPDEAFF
NA	NA	TRBV10-1	TRBJ2-7	TGCGCCAGCAGTGACTTTCTTTCCCCCTACGAGCAGTACTTC	CASSDFLSPYEQYF
once	NA	TRBV27	TRBJ1-5	TGTGCCAGCAGCGACAGGTATCAGCCCCAGCATTTT	CASSDRYQPQHF
once	TRBD1	TRBV28	TRBJ2-7	TGTGCGATAAGGGGGCTGGGAGAGCAGTACTTC	CAIRGLGEQYF